Described below is a single T cell receptor beta chain sequence and its context. These data originate in a study of blood T cell repertoires in COVID-19. As for the study in general: In each case, the material was cDNA or gDNA derived from T cells, B-cell-depleted T cells, or PBMCs.

Authors' data handling: The authors estimated nucleated cell counts from reference gene primer amplification. Measured with immunoSEQ multiplex PCR; TCRdb has only the in-frame clones, and not every one. V, J and clone size are taken as reported in that table, and D and trimming were inferred from the DNA itself. The table has about 140,000 clones, approximately 90% seen once; the top ten hold about 11%. V gave up 6 bases and J gave up 4 bases, with 10 bases separating them. The germline V gene has CDR1 MNHEY and CDR2 SVGEGT. CDR3 size: 13 residues. The sequence was obtained from a woman aged 80 or over with acute or convalescent COVID-19. The chain carries TRBV6-2 or TRBV6-3 and TRBJ2-1, with a weak D call TRBD2 (6 bases). The sequenced sample was peripheral blood. CDR3 region: CASSFAGYNEQFF. CDR3 in DNA: TGTGCCAGCAGCTTTGCGGGATACAATGAGCAGTTCTTC.